The 9 T cell receptor beta chains in this list originate from one sample, sequenced in a study of cytomegalovirus exposure and HLA in healthy donors (dated 2017 in TCRdb). Library preparation employed the immunoSEQ multiplex PCR assay. In its TCRdb copy, this immuneACCESS table keeps in-frame sequences only and misses some clones. Where compared with another copy, unresolved V genes explain less than half of these, and the others have no known cause. This sample holds 80,000 to 100,000 clones; 87% were observed only once. About 6.5% of the sample lies in the top ten. Sequenced input: PBMCs. Every receptor here comes from a man younger than 35 in good health and CMV-seropositive.

V gene TRBV7-2 combines with J gene TRBJ2-2, with a possible D match to TRBD2 (6 bases). Trimming left V 5 bases short and J 8 bases short, with 21 bases between. Per germline, CDR1 SGHTA and CDR2 FQGNSA. There are 16 residues in the CDR3. The CDR3 reads CASSPPGLSYIGELFF. CDR3 DNA: TGTGCCAGCAGCCCTCCGGGACTGAGCTATATAGGGGAGCTGTTTTTT.

The chain carries TRBV5-1 and TRBJ2-7; D is undetermined. V shed 3 bases and J shed 0 bases, with 7 bases lying between them. This CDR3 is built from 13 residues. CDR1 is SGHRS, CDR2 YFSETQ, per germline. The CDR3 bases are TGCGCCAGCAGCTCCGAGAGCTCCTACGAGCAGTACTTC. Translating it yields CASSSESSYEQYF.

The J gene is TRBJ2-1, the V gene TRBV11-2; D might be TRBD2 (7 bases). In germline, CDR1 is SGHAT, CDR2 FQNNGV. The CDR3 has 16 amino acids. Deletions cut 2 bases from V and 9 bases from J, with 20 bases between. CDR3 protein: CASSLLALIGGGEQFF. The CDR3 DNA reads as TGTGCCAGCAGCTTATTGGCCTTAATAGGGGGGGGTGAGCAGTTCTTC.

This clone occurred once. CDR3 loop: CASSQDLDQPQHF. CDR3 DNA sequence: TGCGCCAGCAGCCAAGACCTAGATCAGCCCCAGCATTTT. The chain has TRBV4-3 and TRBJ1-5; no definite D call. This CDR3 is built from 13 residues. Germline V gives CDR1 LGHNA, CDR2 YSLEER. Trimming stripped 0 bases from V and 5 bases from J, with 5 bases between.

The chain has TRBV9 and TRBJ1-3; maybe TRBD1 (5 bases). This CDR3 contains 15 residues. Trimming removed 4 bases from V and 8 bases from J, with 19 bases in between. Germline lookup yields CDR1 SGDLS and CDR2 YYNGEE. CDR3 in amino acids: CASSKTGTGGDTIYF. In nucleotides, the CDR3 is TGTGCCAGCAGCAAAACCGGGACGGGGGGAGACACCATATATTTT. The complete variable domain, with remaining parts taken from reference TRBV9 and TRBJ1-3, reads DSGVTQTPKHLITATGQRVTLRCSPRSGDLSVYWYQQSLDQGLQFLIQYYNGEERAKGNILERFSAQQFPDLHSELNLSSLELGDSALYFCASSKTGTGGDTIYFGEGSWLTVV.

The J gene is TRBJ1-1, the V gene TRBV11-3, with D unresolved. V was shortened by 5 bases and J by 7 bases, with 11 bases between the two germline ends. The CDR3 is 12 amino acids. Germline lookup yields CDR1 SGHNT and CDR2 YENEEA. For the CDR3, the DNA is TGTGCCAGCAGCCCAGTGGGAGGTGAAGCTTTCTTT. Encoded protein: CASSPVGGEAFF.

The chain recombines TRBV5-1 with TRBJ2-7, with 9 bases fitting TRBD2. This CDR3 comprises 16 residues. Germline values: CDR1 SGHRS, CDR2 YFSETQ. J gave up 6 bases and V 0 bases, and 10 bases lay outside the gene matches. The CDR3 protein is CASSLEAGGPSREQYF. The DNA for the CDR3 is TGCGCCAGCAGCTTGGAAGCGGGAGGCCCCAGCCGCGAGCAGTACTTC.

This chain connects TRBV18 to TRBJ2-3; D might be TRBD1 (5 bases). Trimming shortened V by 2 bases and J by 3 bases, and 9 bases separated the two germline ends. The CDR3 spans 14 residues. CDR1 and CDR2 from the germline V gene are KGHSH and LQKENI. The CDR3: CASSPLTVTDTQYF. As DNA, the CDR3 is TGTGCCAGCTCACCATTGACAGTAACAGATACGCAGTATTTT.

V gene TRBV4-1 combines with J gene TRBJ2-7; 13 positions agree with TRBD2. The germline V gene has CDR1 MGHRA and CDR2 YSYEKL. CDR3 length: 18 amino acids. J was trimmed by 5 bases and V by 1 base; bases with no gene match: 11. Here the CDR3 DNA reads TGCGCCAGCAGCCAAGCATTGACAGGACTAGCGGGAGCTAACGAGCAGTACTTC. Translation gives CASSQALTGLAGANEQYF.